This T cell receptor (beta chain) was found in a study of OX40 agonist ivuxolimab in advanced cancers. Describing the broader study: Ivuxolimab, which targeted the costimulatory receptor OX40 (CD134), was an agonistic, fully human IgG2 monoclonal antibody. The dose-escalation cohort was around 83% male with a mean age of around 62 years, ranging from roughly 23 to 90. Partial responses occurred in three dose-escalation patients: two with cutaneous melanoma and one with hepatocellular carcinoma. Patients were allowed to have had prior anti-PD-1, anti-PD-L1 or anti-CTLA-4 therapy, and roughly two fifths of the dose-escalation patients had been treated with checkpoint inhibitors. Peripheral TCRbeta sequencing was intended to test whether TCR sequence diversity was altered and clonal T-cell expansion was caused by ivuxolimab. The monotherapy dose-escalation portion (N of about 52 patients) of the phase I ivuxolimab trial is reported in the paper. Intravenous ivuxolimab was administered to patients every 2 weeks at six dose levels: 0.01, 0.1, 0.3, 1.5, 3 and 10 mg/kg. Of the approximately 54 patients in dose escalation, some 19 had hepatocellular carcinoma, some 15 had melanoma, 9 had renal cell carcinoma and 9 had head and neck cancer.

Worth noting for this clone: There is no known antigen for this receptor. The record has no base qualities; no much larger clone is one base away. Other nucleotide sequences from this sample produce the same CDR3.

For sequencing of the TCRbeta CDR3 region, genomic DNA was extracted from the sorted cells. TCRbeta CDR3 regions were sequenced using the immunoSEQ Assay. TCRdb mirrors the immuneACCESS table, restricted to in-frame sequences. Some clones are absent from its copies; in checked studies, under half trace to an unresolved V gene, and the reason for the others is unknown. Counted in this sample were tens of thousands of clones; 85% to 90% of them appeared once. The top ten hold about 10% of the sample. Broad study findings and their caveats: Antigen specificity was not determined for the clonally expanded peripheral T cells. At doses of 0.1 to 3.0 mg/kg, clonal expansion of both CD4+ and CD8+ blood T cells was observed from baseline to week 6. After ivuxolimab, more expanded clones were found on average in CD8+ T cells than in CD4+ T cells. Low levels of normalized T-cell clonal expansion were also seen in some nonresponding patients. In the 0.1-3.0 mg/kg groups, partial responders had among the lowest normalized peripheral clonal expansion, particularly in CD8+ T cells.

From V the trimming removes 10 bases and from J it removes 4 bases, while the gene matches leave 17 bases of the junction unaccounted for. Based on the germline V gene (reference sequence), the CDR1 and CDR2 sequences are LNHDA and SQIVND. Counted from cysteine to phenylalanine, this CDR3 has 16 amino acids. Just CDR3 DNA is preserved here, 48 bases in frame from base 1. Patients with a history of autoimmune disease or receiving systemic immunosuppression were excluded from the trial. Peripheral blood for TCR sequencing was collected from all dose cohorts at baseline, on cycle 4 day 1, and on cycle 7 day 1. Samples were obtained from an open-label, multicenter, first-in-human phase I dose-escalation trial of ivuxolimab. Adults with locally advanced or metastatic melanoma, renal cell, hepatocellular, or head and neck squamous cell carcinoma were enrolled in the trial. CD4+ and CD8+ T cells were sorted separately from peripheral blood before TCR sequencing.

This receptor was taken from an adult with an advanced solid tumor such as melanoma, head and neck, liver or kidney cancer. Material: CD4+ or CD8+ T cells sorted from blood, obtained in a trial of the OX40 agonist ivuxolimab. Recombination linked TRBV19 to TRBJ1-1; the junction holds 8 bases that match TRBD1. The bases are TGTGCCACCAGGCCACGCCCCCAGGGGGCGGTCACTGAAGCTTTCTTT. Protein translation: CATRPRPQGAVTEAFF.